Listed below are T cell receptor beta chains from one sample, sequenced in a study of T cell responses to AZD1222 COVID-19 vaccine. Assay used: immunoSEQ multiplex PCR; TCRdb lists only in-frame clones, some missing. This repertoire shows approximately 130,000 clones, over 85% found once; its top ten account for under 3.5%. The specimen was peripheral blood, collected on day 0 of AZD1222 vaccination. The source is an adult in good health. The CDR3 runs from the conserved cysteine through the conserved F or W. D genes are given only for firm matches. Expanded clones get a size class; other rows say once, few or many, or leave the size out.

d_call,clone_size,v_call,j_call,cdr3_aa,cdr3_nt
TRBD1,.,TRBV18,TRBJ2-2,CASSYYGTGVPTGELFF,TGTGCCAGCTCTTATTATGGAACAGGGGTCCCCACCGGGGAGCTGTTTTTT
TRBD2,.,TRBV6-4,TRBJ2-2,CASSLTSGVPGELFF,TGTGCCAGCAGTCTGACTAGCGGGGTCCCCGGGGAGCTGTTTTTT
.,.,TRBV6-5,TRBJ2-7,CASSSPGTKSSYEQYF,TGTGCCAGCAGTTCCCCCGGGACCAAAAGCTCCTACGAGCAGTACTTC
TRBD1,.,TRBV2,TRBJ1-6,CASRDRANSPLHF,TGTGCCAGCAGGGACAGGGCTAATTCACCCCTCCACTTT
TRBD2,.,TRBV28,TRBJ2-3,CASSTGTSGTTPDTQYF,TGTGCCAGCAGTACCGGGACTAGCGGAACGACCCCAGATACGCAGTATTTT
TRBD1,.,TRBV6-5,TRBJ1-5,CASIPGGRNQPQHF,TGTGCCAGCATTCCAGGGGGTCGAAATCAGCCCCAGCATTTT
TRBD2,.,TRBV9,TRBJ2-7,CASSGIGGRAGEQYF,TGTGCCAGCAGCGGAATCGGAGGGAGGGCCGGCGAGCAGTACTTC
TRBD1,once,TRBV2,TRBJ2-7,CASQRGIGQGSEQYF,TGTGCCTCCCAAAGGGGCATAGGACAGGGGTCCGAGCAGTACTTC
.,.,TRBV7-8,TRBJ1-2,CASSLGILLNYGYTF,TGTGCCAGCAGCTTAGGAATACTCCTTAACTATGGCTACACCTTC
.,.,TRBV6-2/TRBV6-3,TRBJ2-1,CASSPIRTANPEQFF,TGTGCCAGCAGTCCAATCCGAACAGCTAATCCGGAGCAGTTCTTC
TRBD1,.,TRBV19,TRBJ1-1,CASSTTRSGTGYTEAFF,TGTGCCAGTAGTACCACCCGCTCCGGGACAGGGTACACTGAAGCTTTCTTT
.,.,TRBV5-4,TRBJ1-1,CASRRGLGGRQRGGNTEAFF,TGTGCCAGCAGACGTGGCCTTGGGGGCCGGCAAAGGGGCGGAAACACTGAAGCTTTCTTT
.,.,TRBV6-6,TRBJ1-2,CASSYRVVYGYTF,TGTGCCAGCAGTTATCGGGTAGTCTATGGCTACACCTTC
TRBD2,.,TRBV10-1,TRBJ2-1,CASSEGGRPPGEQFF,TGCGCCAGCAGTGAGGGCGGGAGGCCACCGGGCGAGCAGTTCTTC
.,.,TRBV25-1,TRBJ1-4,CASSEKPRGEKLFF,TGTGCCAGCAGTGAAAAGCCCCGGGGCGAAAAACTGTTTTTT
.,.,TRBV11-2,TRBJ1-2,CASSTGRRAVYTF,TGTGCCAGCAGCACAGGGAGAAGGGCTGTCTACACCTTC
TRBD1,.,TRBV10-3,TRBJ2-1,CATRTGNNEQFF,TGTGCCACCCGGACAGGGAACAATGAGCAGTTCTTC
TRBD1,.,TRBV19,TRBJ1-5,CASSLTTGVRNQPQHF,TGTGCCAGTAGCCTGACAACAGGGGTACGCAATCAGCCCCAGCATTTT
.,.,TRBV30,TRBJ1-2,CALYRGVNGYTF,TGTGCCTTATATAGGGGGGTAAACGGCTACACCTTC
.,.,TRBV6-6,TRBJ2-7,CASSYIVVNEQYF,TGTGCCAGCAGTTACATTGTGGTCAACGAGCAGTACTTC
.,.,TRBV28,TRBJ1-6,CASSRDGNSPLHF,TGTGCCAGCAGCCGTGACGGGAATTCACCCCTCCACTTT
TRBD1,.,TRBV5-4,TRBJ1-2,CASSRGQGSRDGYGYTF,TGTGCCAGCAGCAGAGGACAGGGGTCCCGCGATGGCTATGGCTACACCTTC
.,.,TRBV4-3,TRBJ2-7,CASSQESQGKGNFHTRKYF,TGCGCCAGCAGCCAAGAATCGCAGGGGAAGGGAAATTTTCATACGAGGAAGTACTTC
.,.,TRBV27,TRBJ1-5,CASSLSSNQPQHF,TGTGCCAGCAGTCTCAGTAGCAATCAGCCCCAGCATTTT
.,.,TRBV11-3,TRBJ2-5,CASSLNGLGETQYF,TGTGCCAGCAGCTTAAACGGGCTGGGAGAGACCCAGTACTTC
.,.,TRBV28,TRBJ2-7,CASRLPGSRRTYEQYF,TGTGCCAGCAGGCTACCCGGTAGCAGGAGAACCTACGAGCAGTACTTC
.,.,TRBV7-2,TRBJ2-6,CASSLEPGLFSGANVLTF,TGTGCCAGCAGCTTAGAGCCAGGGCTATTTTCTGGGGCCAACGTCCTGACTTTC
.,.,TRBV19,TRBJ1-5,CASRGANQPQHF,TGTGCCAGTAGGGGAGCTAATCAGCCCCAGCATTTT
.,.,TRBV27,TRBJ1-5,CASSLNGVAQPQHF,TGTGCCAGCAGTTTAAATGGGGTCGCTCAGCCCCAGCATTTT
TRBD1,.,TRBV6-5,TRBJ2-7,CASSRQGLYEQYF,TGTGCCAGCAGTAGACAGGGTCTGTACGAGCAGTACTTC
.,.,TRBV19,TRBJ1-1,CASSSTGNTEAFF,TGTGCCAGTAGTTCGACAGGGAACACTGAAGCTTTCTTT
TRBD1,.,TRBV29-1,TRBJ1-2,CSVLQGGDGYTF,TGCAGCGTTCTACAGGGGGGGGATGGCTACACCTTC
.,.,TRBV7-3,TRBJ2-2,CASSPRAATGELFF,TGTGCCAGCAGCCCGAGGGCTGCGACCGGGGAGCTGTTTTTT
.,.,TRBV7-6,TRBJ2-7,CASSLMESYEQYF,TGTGCCAGCAGCTTAATGGAGAGCTACGAGCAGTACTTC
.,.,TRBV5-6,TRBJ1-2,CASSSSGVYGYTF,TGTGCCAGCAGCTCTTCAGGGGTCTATGGCTACACCTTC
.,.,TRBV28,TRBJ1-4,CASYSYPTNEKLFF,TGTGCCAGTTACAGTTATCCAACTAATGAAAAACTGTTTTTT
.,once,TRBV5-1,TRBJ2-3,CASSLGADRMSDTQYF,TGCGCCAGCAGCTTGGGGGCCGACAGGATGTCGGATACGCAGTATTTT
.,.,TRBV27,TRBJ2-1,CASRGVNEQFF,TGTGCCAGCAGGGGGGTCAATGAGCAGTTCTTC